This entry lists 9 T cell receptor beta chains sequenced from one sample in a study of cytomegalovirus exposure and HLA in healthy donors. Amplification used 60 Vbeta primers and 13 Jbeta primers. TCRdb's copy holds only in-frame clones and misses some; the assay was immunoSEQ multiplex PCR. The sample has 99,000 or so clones, approximately 82% seen once; the top ten hold 3.7%. Source material: PBMCs. These receptors were taken from a female donor in good health and CMV-seropositive.

This rearrangement joins TRBV11-3 to TRBJ1-1, with no clear D. Germline-derived CDR1 and CDR2 are SGHNT and YENEEA. The CDR3 runs to 13 residues. V was clipped by 0 bases and J by 0 bases, with 2 bases between them. The CDR3 nucleotides read TGTGCCAGCAGCTTAGACATGAACACTGAAGCTTTCTTT. As protein: CASSLDMNTEAFF.

The chain uses TRBV5-4 and TRBJ2-5; 7 nucleotides match TRBD2. The CDR3 is 14 residues long. With 0 bases clipped from V and 6 bases from J, the junction kept 5 bases outside the gene matches. CDR1 is SGHNT and CDR2 is YYREEE in the germline V gene (reference sequence). This chain's CDR3 is CASSLAGEGKTQYF. The DNA for the CDR3 is TGTGCCAGCAGCTTGGCCGGGGAGGGAAAGACCCAGTACTTC.

This clone was found once. The CDR3 nucleotides are TGTGCCAGTAGTCCAATAGCGGGGGGCCGTCAAGAGACCCAGTACTTC. Residues: CASSPIAGGRQETQYF. The chain recombines TRBV19 with TRBJ2-5; 10 nucleotides align to TRBD2. CDR3 length: 16 amino acids. Germline trimming cut 5 bases from V and 2 bases from J; bases unmatched to any gene: 8. In germline, CDR1 is LNHDA, CDR2 SQIVND (reference sequence). Combining the CDR3 with reference TRBV19 and TRBJ2-5 gives the whole variable domain DGGITQSPKYLFRKEGQNVTLSCEQNLNHDAMYWYRQDPGQGLRLIYYSQIVNDFQKGDIAEGYSVSREKKESFPLTVTSAQKNPTAFYLCASSPIAGGRQETQYFGPGTRLLVL.

V gene TRBV27 combines with J gene TRBJ1-2; 12 bases agree with TRBD1. The V and J ends lost 4 bases and 7 bases, in that order; junction bases with no gene match: 4. This CDR3 is 14 amino acids long. Per germline, CDR1 MNHEY and CDR2 SMNVEV (reference sequence). This chain's CDR3 is CASSSGTGGSGYTF. In nucleotides, the CDR3 is TGTGCCAGCAGTTCTGGGACAGGGGGCTCTGGCTACACCTTC.

This clone appeared a single time. This chain connects TRBV11-1 to TRBJ1-1; maybe TRBD1 (6 bases). V was clipped by 5 bases and J by 1 base, with 11 bases between them. The CDR3 loop spans 14 amino acids. Germline V gives CDR1 SGHAT, CDR2 FQDESV (reference sequence). CDR3 region: CASSQQTGNTEAFF. CDR3 coding DNA: TGTGCCAGCAGCCAACAGACAGGGAACACTGAAGCTTTCTTT.

The chain links TRBV7-9 to TRBJ1-2, with TRBD1 matching over 8 bases. Germline loops: CDR1 SEHNR, CDR2 FQNEAQ (reference sequence). J gave up 3 bases and V 4 bases, and 10 bases lay outside the gene matches. The CDR3 is made up of 16 amino acids. The CDR3 region is CASSSPTGTGHYGYTF. In DNA, the CDR3 is TGTGCCAGCAGCTCCCCAACCGGGACAGGCCACTATGGCTACACCTTC.

The J gene is TRBJ1-1, the V gene TRBV9; no definite D call. V lost 0 bases, J lost 4 bases, and 13 bases lay in between. The CDR3 length is 15 residues. Germline lookup yields CDR1 SGDLS and CDR2 YYNGEE. CDR3 loop: CASSVGEREITEAFF. In DNA, the CDR3 is TGTGCCAGCAGCGTAGGGGAAAGGGAGATCACTGAAGCTTTCTTT.

The chain carries TRBV5-1 and TRBJ2-2; 8 bases are shared with TRBD2. The CDR3 has 16 amino acids. Trimming at V came to 3 bases and at J to 4 bases, leaving 8 bases not matched to a gene. Germline loops: CDR1 SGHRS, CDR2 YFSETQ. The CDR3 coding sequence is TGCGCCAGCAGCTCCCCGAGCGGGAGTGCCACCGGGGAGCTGTTTTTT. Its protein is CASSSPSGSATGELFF.

The CDR3 nucleotides are TGTGCCAGCAGCGTAGTGACAGGGGGGGCTGGGGAGCAGTACTTC. This codes for CASSVVTGGAGEQYF. This chain joins TRBV9 and TRBJ2-7; 9 positions match TRBD1. Germline V gene lookup returns CDR1 SGDLS and CDR2 YYNGEE. With V trimmed by 0 bases and J by 7 bases, 8 bases remained unmatched. The CDR3 sequence is 15 residues long.